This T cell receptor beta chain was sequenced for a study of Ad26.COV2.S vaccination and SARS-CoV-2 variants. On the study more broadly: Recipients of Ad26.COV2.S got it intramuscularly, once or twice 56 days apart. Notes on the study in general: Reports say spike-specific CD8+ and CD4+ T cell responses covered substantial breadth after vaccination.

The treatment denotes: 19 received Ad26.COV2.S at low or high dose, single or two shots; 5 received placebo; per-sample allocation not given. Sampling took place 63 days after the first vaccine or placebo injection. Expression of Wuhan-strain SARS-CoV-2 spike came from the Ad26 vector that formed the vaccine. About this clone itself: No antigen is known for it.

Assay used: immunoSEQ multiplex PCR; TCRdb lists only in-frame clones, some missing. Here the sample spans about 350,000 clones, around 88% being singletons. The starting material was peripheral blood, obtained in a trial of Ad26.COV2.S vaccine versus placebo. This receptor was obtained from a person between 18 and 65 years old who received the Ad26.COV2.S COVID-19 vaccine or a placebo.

The CDR3 DNA reads TGCGCCAGCAGCGCTAAGTCAGGGAACACTGAAGCTTTCTTT. Amino acid sequence: CASSAKSGNTEAFF. The chain has TRBV5-1 and TRBJ1-1; no firm D call. Germline CDR1 is SGHRS and CDR2 is YFSETQ. With 4 bases removed from V and 1 base from J, the gap between germline ends came to 11 bases. This CDR3 spans 14 amino acids.